The rows below give T cell receptor beta chains drawn from one sample of a study of T-cell memory formation after mild COVID-19. In TCRdb, the 5' RACE reads were re-called with MiXCR into one record per CDR3 protein. The repertoire consists of some 350,000 distinct CDR3 sequences, with more than 15% occurring once and the leading ten covering 20% to 25%. The material sequenced was PBMCs or a T cell subset sorted from them (not recorded which). The receptors come from a young man who had mild COVID-19 (a few samples of this study predate the infection). Cell type and time point are not known. Each CDR3 is given with its conserved first and last residue. The D gene is left open where the match is weak. Some rows mark clone size as missing; the rest say once, few, many or name a class of expanded clone.

NA,TRBV7-9,NA,TRBJ2-1,CASSLWGGANEQFF,TGTGCCAGCAGCTTATGGGGCGGGGCCAATGAGCAGTTCTTC
NA,TRBV4-1,TRBD2,TRBJ2-1,CASSHVGRGVGEQFF,TGCGCCAGCAGCCACGTCGGGAGGGGAGTCGGTGAGCAGTTCTTC
few,TRBV4-2,TRBD2,TRBJ2-5,CASSHGTSGGETQYF,TGTGCCAGCAGCCATGGGACTAGCGGGGGTGAGACCCAGTACTTC
NA,TRBV15,NA,TRBJ1-1,CATSRDVQGPEAFF,TGTGCCACCAGCAGAGATGTACAGGGCCCTGAAGCTTTCTTT
few,TRBV29-1,NA,TRBJ2-1,CSVSEVNYNEQFF,TGCAGCGTTTCCGAGGTCAACTACAATGAGCAGTTCTTC
NA,TRBV20-1,TRBD1,TRBJ1-2,CSALQQGGPIGYTF,TGCAGTGCTTTACAACAGGGGGGCCCTATTGGCTACACCTTC
NA,TRBV7-2,NA,TRBJ2-7,CASSLELEGYYEQYF,TGTGCCAGCAGCTTAGAGCTAGAAGGGTACTACGAGCAGTACTTC
few,TRBV7-9,NA,TRBJ1-1,CASSLIGGDTEAFF,TGTGCCAGCAGCTTAATCGGGGGAGACACTGAAGCTTTCTTT
many,TRBV12-3/TRBV12-4,NA,TRBJ2-3,CASSLGGHTDTQYF,TGTGCCAGCAGTTTAGGGGGGCACACAGATACGCAGTATTTT
NA,TRBV18,TRBD1,TRBJ1-1,CASSPRQGEREAFF,TGTGCCAGCTCACCGCGACAGGGGGAAAGAGAAGCTTTCTTT
few,TRBV18,NA,TRBJ1-5,CASSITGLNQPQHF,TGTGCCAGCTCTATCACAGGACTGAATCAGCCCCAGCATTTT
few,TRBV28,NA,TRBJ2-5,CASSLKGEGETQYF,TGTGCCAGCAGTTTGAAGGGGGAGGGGGAGACCCAGTACTTC
NA,TRBV28,NA,TRBJ1-3,CASSLLSGRNTIYF,TGTGCCAGCAGTTTATTGTCAGGAAGAAACACCATATATTTT
few,TRBV29-1,NA,TRBJ2-7,CSARQTGYGEQYF,TGCAGCGCCCGTCAGACAGGTTACGGCGAGCAGTACTTC
few,TRBV12-3/TRBV12-4,TRBD2,TRBJ2-7,CASSFSPSGTYEQYF,TGTGCCAGCAGTTTTAGCCCTAGCGGAACTTACGAGCAGTACTTC
few,TRBV29-1,TRBD1,TRBJ1-1,CSAEGLETGTNTEAFF,TGCAGCGCCGAGGGTCTCGAGACAGGGACGAACACTGAAGCTTTCTTT